This T cell receptor beta chain appears in the sequencing data of a study of T cells after yellow fever vaccination. Looking at the study overall: Fractions low in cell number were prepared with SMART-Seq v4 Ultra Low Input.

This clonotype has at least ten counts. Its specificity is not known. The study's findings and limits: Some clonotypes, a small share, were shared between CD4 and CD8 compartments. Clones from primary vaccination mostly reappeared after the booster (roughly 95% CD4, around 90% CD8).

The CDR3 loop spans 20 amino acids. V shed 5 bases, J shed 1 base, and the junction held 13 bases outside the gene matches. Per germline, CDR1 MNHEY and CDR2 SVGEGT. TCRdb recomputed calls from the 5' RACE reads with MiXCR, one row per CDR3 protein. The data show over 100,000 distinct CDR3 sequences, 8.4% seen once. The chain is built from TRBV6-2 or TRBV6-3 and TRBJ2-3; 15 nucleotides align to TRBD2. The material sequenced was CD8+ T cells sorted from PBMCs, taken 45 days after the yellow fever booster vaccination. This clonotype was obtained from a man aged 25-45 years who received the YFV17D yellow fever vaccine. DNA of the CDR3: TGTGCCAGCAGTCGGCCCCAGGGACTAGCGGGAGGAGGGGGCACAGATACGCAGTATTTT. Protein: CASSRPQGLAGGGGTDTQYF.